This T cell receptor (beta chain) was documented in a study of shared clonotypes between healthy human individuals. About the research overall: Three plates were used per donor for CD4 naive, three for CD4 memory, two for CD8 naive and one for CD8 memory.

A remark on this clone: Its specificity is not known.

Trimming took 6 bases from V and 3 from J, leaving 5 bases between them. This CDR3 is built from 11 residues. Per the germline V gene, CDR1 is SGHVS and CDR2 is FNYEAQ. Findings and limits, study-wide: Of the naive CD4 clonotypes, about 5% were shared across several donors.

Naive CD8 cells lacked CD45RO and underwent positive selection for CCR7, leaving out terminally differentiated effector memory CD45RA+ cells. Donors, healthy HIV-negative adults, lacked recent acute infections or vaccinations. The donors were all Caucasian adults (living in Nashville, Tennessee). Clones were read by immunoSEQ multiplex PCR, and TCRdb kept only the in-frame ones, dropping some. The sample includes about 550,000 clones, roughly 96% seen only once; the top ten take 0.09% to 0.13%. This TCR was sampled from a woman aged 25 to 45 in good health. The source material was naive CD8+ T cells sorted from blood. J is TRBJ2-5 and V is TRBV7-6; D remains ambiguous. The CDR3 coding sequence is TGTGCCAGCAGGGTGGAAGAGACCCAGTACTTC. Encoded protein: CASRVEETQYF.